This passage covers 14 T cell receptor beta chains from one sample sequenced in a study of tumor and adjacent non-tumor tissue in lung cancer. The library came from three nested PCR rounds adapted from ARM-PCR protocols. TCRdb reprocessed the multiplex PCR reads via MiXCR and lists one record per CDR3 protein. The table shows 200,000 to 250,000 distinct CDR3 sequences, with 70% to 75% occurring only once. This sample's RNA came from whole unsorted tissue. Sequenced sample: lung tumor tissue. The receptor set was obtained from a man aged 55 to 70 with non-small cell lung cancer.

This chain links TRBV20-1 with TRBJ2-5; TRBD1 is a possible D gene (7 bases). CDR1 is DFQATT, CDR2 SNEGSKA, per germline (reference sequence). This CDR3 spans 16 amino acids. Trimming stripped 0 bases from V and 9 bases from J, with 23 bases between. The CDR3 DNA sequence: TGCAGTGCTAGAGATCAGGGGGGAGCGAACCAAGAATCCCAGTACTTC. This translates into CSARDQGGANQESQYF.

This sequence joins TRBV5-4 and TRBJ2-3; unclear D gene. Germline assignment: CDR1 SGHNT and CDR2 YYREEE (reference sequence). The germline V and J ends were trimmed by 2 bases and 2 bases, with 15 bases remaining between them. This CDR3 comprises 16 residues. CDR3 sequence: CASSLVDLRNTDTQYF. The CDR3 nucleotides read TGTGCCAGCAGCTTAGTGGACCTTCGGAACACAGATACGCAGTATTTT.

About this clonotype: A much larger clone differs from this one at a single base, so this may be a read error. This rearrangement joins TRBV4-3 to TRBJ2-3; the D gene is possibly TRBD1 (7 bases). The CDR3 consists of 13 residues. CDR1 and CDR2 from the germline V gene are LGHNA and YSLEER. The DNA of the CDR3 is TGCGCCAGCTCATCGGGCGGGACAGATACGCACTATTTT. It yields the protein CASSSGGTDTHYF.

Details on this clonotype: It may be a read error: a sequence one base away is much more abundant. V gene TRBV5-1 combines with J gene TRBJ1-2; D gene ambiguous. Germline V gene data show CDR1 as SGHRS and CDR2 as YFSETQ. V was trimmed by 4 bases and J by 5 bases, leaving 12 bases between them. The CDR3 is 13 amino acids. The CDR3 spells CASSRMAKYGYTF. CDR3 DNA: TGCGCCAGCAGCAGGATGGCGAAATATGGCTACACCTTC.

About this clonotype itself: This may arise from a read error, as a much more abundant clone is one base away. The chain links TRBV12-3 or TRBV12-4 to TRBJ2-7; tentative D call: TRBD1 (5 bases). Trimming took 3 bases from V and 4 from J, leaving 13 bases between them. This CDR3 has 14 amino acids. CDR3: CASSLAVGPYEQYF. DNA of the CDR3: TGTGCCAGCAGTTTGGCGGTGGGGCCTTACGAGCAGTACTTC.

This clonotype was seen only a few times. A much larger clone differs by one base, so this may be a read error. V is TRBV11-3 and J is TRBJ2-1, with D possibly being TRBD2 (5 bases). CDR1 SGHNT and CDR2 YENEEA come from the germline V gene. There are 16 residues in the CDR3. The CDR3 sequence: CANSLRVARSYNEQFF. The CDR3 DNA follows: TGTGCCAACAGCTTAAGAGTAGCGCGCTCCTACAATGAGCAGTTCTTC.

Details on this clonotype: This could be a read error, since a much larger clone is one nucleotide away. The chain carries TRBV24-1 and TRBJ2-3, with unresolved D. This CDR3 is built from 14 residues. Germline loops: CDR1 KGHDR, CDR2 SFDVKD. The CDR3 reads CTTSGMIGTDTQYF. CDR3 DNA sequence: TGTACCACCAGTGGCATGATTGGGACAGATACGCAGTATTTT.

A remark on this clonotype: Mismatch with germline at one junction end may stem from a read error. As DNA, the CDR3 is TGTGTCAGCAGCTTCCCCGGGACAGAGGACTACGAGCAGTACTTC. Its protein is CVSSFPGTEDYEQYF. This sequence joins TRBV11-3 and TRBJ2-7; TRBD1 aligns across 7 bases. Germline lookup yields CDR1 SGHNT and CDR2 YENEEA. This CDR3 is 15 amino acids long.

Concerning this clonotype itself: No conserved phenylalanine or tryptophan ends this CDR3, so it is likely a read error. No DNA is shown, since the ends of the CDR3 on it are uncertain; the CDR3 is the one TCRdb lists. The rearrangement joins TRBV11-2 to TRBJ1-2; the D segment call TRBD1 is taken from the table without a DNA check. Germline assignment: CDR1 SGHAT and CDR2 FQNNGV. The CDR3 has 15 amino acids, counting both end residues. The CDR3 sequence: CASSLALGRYYGYSS.

The V gene is TRBV12-3 or TRBV12-4, the J gene TRBJ1-1; TRBD1 is a possible D gene (5 bases). V was cut by 7 bases and J by 4 bases, with 16 bases left in between. CDR3 length: 14 amino acids. CDR3 region: CASTTGEGCTEAFF. As DNA, the CDR3 is TGTGCCAGCACTACAGGTGAGGGCTGCACTGAAGCTTTCTTT.

Concerning this clonotype: Mismatch with germline at one junction end may stem from a read error. The J gene is TRBJ1-5, the V gene TRBV20-1; TRBD1 matches at 8 bases. Germline CDR1 reads DFQATT; CDR2 reads SNEGSKA (reference sequence). This CDR3 is 13 amino acids long. CDR3 protein: CSVRAQGDQSKHF. The CDR3, as DNA: TGCAGTGTTAGAGCACAGGGGGACCAGTCCAAGCATTTT.

As concerns this clonotype: The final CDR3 position lacks the conserved phenylalanine or tryptophan, pointing to a likely read error. The DNA is omitted, as the CDR3 cannot be located on it reliably, and the CDR3 follows TCRdb's listing. This sequence joins TRBV20-1 and TRBJ2-7; the table's TRBD2 call for D was not verified on the DNA. CDR1 is DFQATT, CDR2 SNEGSKA, per germline (reference sequence). The CDR3 is 15 amino acids in total, end residues counted. The CDR3 is CSAPDPLAGGYEQYL.

This clonotype has a single count. Compared with germline, one end of the junction differs, possibly owing to a read error. The rearrangement joins TRBV11-2 to TRBJ2-2; 7 bases map to TRBD1. Germline-derived CDR1 and CDR2 are SGHAT and FQNNGV. The CDR3 runs to 15 residues. Here the CDR3 DNA reads TGTGCCAGTAGCCCGACAGGGATAATTACCGGGGAGCTGTTCTTT. This gives the protein CASSPTGIITGELFF.

This clonotype was picked up a small number of times. The V gene is TRBV4-2, the J gene TRBJ2-2; no definite D call. Trimming took off 0 bases at V and 5 bases at J, with 13 bases between the two ends. This CDR3 has 16 residues. The germline CDR1 and CDR2 sequences are LGHNA and YNFKEQ. This chain's CDR3 is CASSQEGRELTGELFF. The CDR3, as DNA: TGTGCCAGCAGCCAAGAGGGCAGAGAATTAACCGGGGAGCTGTTTTTT.